This TCR beta chain appears in the sequencing data of a study of T cell responses to AZD1222 COVID-19 vaccine. General observations from the study: Following two doses of AZD1222, Spike-specific TCR breadth and depth rose.

Concerning this clone: The antigen remains undetermined.

This CDR3 contains 13 residues. Germline assignment: CDR1 MNHEY and CDR2 SMNVEV (reference sequence). V dropped 6 bases and J dropped 7; count of bases not matched to a gene: 5. The repertoire was sequenced with immunoSEQ multiplex PCR; TCRdb's copy has only in-frame clones and lacks some. The table includes about 100,000 clones, approximately 84% detected once. J is TRBJ1-5 and V is TRBV27; 8 bases are a match to TRBD1. The source material was peripheral blood, sampled on day 0 of AZD1222 vaccination. This sequence was found in an adult in good health. The CDR3 spells CASRGGDRQPQHF. The CDR3 bases are TGTGCCAGCAGAGGGGGGGACAGGCAGCCCCAGCATTTT.